These 7 T cell receptor beta chains came from one sample sequenced in a study of CD8 T cell repertoires and HIV-1 epitope variants. Their antigens remain unidentified. The table came from immunoSEQ multiplex PCR; TCRdb's copy has only in-frame clones and leaves some out. The sample contains 5,000 to 6,500 clones, around two thirds of which appear only once. Material: cultured CD8+ T cells derived from PBMCs. The receptors stem from a male donor with HIV.

This chain links TRBV11-1 with TRBJ2-1; tentative D call: TRBD1 (5 bases). Trimming removed 5 bases from V and 7 bases from J, with 18 bases in between. The V gene's germline CDR1 is SGHAT and CDR2 FQDESV (reference sequence). The CDR3 spans 15 residues. CDR3 coding DNA: TGTGCCAGCAGCCTTGGGGCAGGGTATAGGAATGAGCAGTTCTTC. Translated, it gives CASSLGAGYRNEQFF.

This chain connects TRBV19 to TRBJ1-2; 9 bases map to TRBD1. V shed 10 bases and J 3 bases; nucleotides not matched to a gene: 9. Germline CDR1 reads LNHDA; CDR2 reads SQIVND (reference sequence). This CDR3 spans 14 amino acids. CDR3 DNA: TGTGCCATAAAGTCGGGACAGGGCGACTATGGCTACACCTTC. Protein product: CAIKSGQGDYGYTF.

The rearrangement uses TRBV6-6 and TRBJ2-1; D remains unclear. Per germline, CDR1 MNHNY and CDR2 SVGAGI (reference sequence). The CDR3 is 12 residues long. V was pared by 6 bases and J by 2 bases, with 5 bases between. This chain's CDR3 is CASSRPYNEQFF. CDR3 coding DNA: TGTGCCAGCAGCCGACCCTACAATGAGCAGTTCTTC.

The chain uses TRBV16 and TRBJ2-3; tentatively, D is TRBD2 (6 bases). The V end was cut by 4 bases, the J end by 6 bases, with 17 bases between. Germline values: CDR1 KGHSY, CDR2 FQNENV. The CDR3 is made up of 15 amino acids. Here the CDR3 reads CASSLGGAKSDTQYF. CDR3 DNA: TGTGCCAGCAGCCTCGGAGGGGCTAAATCGGATACGCAGTATTTT.

This clone was observed a handful of times. The chain's CDR3 is CASSPISTSGSSYEQYF. The DNA for the CDR3 is TGTGCCAGCAGCCCCATCTCTACTAGCGGGAGCTCCTACGAGCAGTACTTC. The chain is built from TRBV27 and TRBJ2-7; 11 nucleotides align to TRBD2. This CDR3 has 17 amino acids. Germline V gene lookup returns CDR1 MNHEY and CDR2 SMNVEV (reference sequence). With V trimmed by 6 bases and J by 0 bases, 10 bases remained unmatched.

J is TRBJ1-3 and V is TRBV6-5; D perhaps matches TRBD1 (6 bases). Between the trimmed V and J ends, which lost 0 bases and 0 bases, there was a span of 9 bases. The CDR3 is made up of 16 amino acids. CDR1 MNHEY and CDR2 SVGAGI come from the germline V gene. The CDR3 is CASSYSQGGSGNTIYF. For the CDR3, the DNA is TGTGCCAGCAGTTACTCACAGGGTGGCTCTGGAAACACCATATATTTT.

The chain recombines TRBV7-9 with TRBJ2-3; D gene uncertain. Germline V lookup: CDR1 SEHNR, CDR2 FQNEAQ (reference sequence). This CDR3 comprises 14 residues. Trimming took off 1 base at V and 3 bases at J, with 8 bases between the two ends. The CDR3 loop reads CASSLVSATDTQYF. CDR3 in DNA: TGTGCCAGCAGCTTAGTAAGCGCGACAGATACGCAGTATTTT. The entire variable domain, with the rest obtained from reference TRBV7-9 and TRBJ2-3, is as follows: DTGVSQNPRHKITKRGQNVTFRCDPISEHNRLYWYRQTLGQGPEFLTYFQNEAQLEKSRLLSDRFSAERPKGSFSTLEIQRTEQGDSAMYLCASSLVSATDTQYFGPGTRLTVL.